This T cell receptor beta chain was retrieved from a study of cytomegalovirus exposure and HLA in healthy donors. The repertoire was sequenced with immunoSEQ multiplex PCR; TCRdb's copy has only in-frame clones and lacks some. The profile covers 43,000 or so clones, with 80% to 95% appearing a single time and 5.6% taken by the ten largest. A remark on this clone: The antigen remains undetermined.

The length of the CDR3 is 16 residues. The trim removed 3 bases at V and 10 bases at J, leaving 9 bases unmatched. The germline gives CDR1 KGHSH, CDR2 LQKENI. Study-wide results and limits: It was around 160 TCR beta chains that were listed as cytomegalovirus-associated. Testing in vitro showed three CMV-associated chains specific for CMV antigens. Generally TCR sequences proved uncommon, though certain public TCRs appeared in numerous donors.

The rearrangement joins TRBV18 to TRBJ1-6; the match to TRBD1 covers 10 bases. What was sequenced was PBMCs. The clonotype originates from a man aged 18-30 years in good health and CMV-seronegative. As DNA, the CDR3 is TGTGCCAGCTCACCTCAGACAGGGGGCGAGGGATCACCCCTCCACTTT. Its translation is CASSPQTGGEGSPLHF.